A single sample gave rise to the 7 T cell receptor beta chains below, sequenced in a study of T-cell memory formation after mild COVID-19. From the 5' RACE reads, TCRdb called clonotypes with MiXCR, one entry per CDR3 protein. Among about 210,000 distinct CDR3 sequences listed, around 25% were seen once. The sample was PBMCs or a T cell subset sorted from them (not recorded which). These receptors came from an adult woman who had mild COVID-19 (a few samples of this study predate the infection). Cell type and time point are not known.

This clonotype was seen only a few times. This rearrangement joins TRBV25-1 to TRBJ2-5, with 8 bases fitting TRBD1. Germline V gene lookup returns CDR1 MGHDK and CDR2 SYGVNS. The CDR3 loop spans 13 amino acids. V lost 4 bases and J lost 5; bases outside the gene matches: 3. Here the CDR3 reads CASSGQGAETQYF. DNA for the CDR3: TGTGCCAGCAGTGGGCAGGGGGCCGAGACCCAGTACTTC.

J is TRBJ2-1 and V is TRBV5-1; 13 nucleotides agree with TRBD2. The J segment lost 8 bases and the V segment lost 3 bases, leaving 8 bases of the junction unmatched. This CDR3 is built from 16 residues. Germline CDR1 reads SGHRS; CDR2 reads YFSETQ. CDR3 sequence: CASSSGTSGKFYEQFF. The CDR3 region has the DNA TGCGCCAGCAGCTCCGGGACTAGCGGGAAGTTCTATGAGCAGTTCTTC.

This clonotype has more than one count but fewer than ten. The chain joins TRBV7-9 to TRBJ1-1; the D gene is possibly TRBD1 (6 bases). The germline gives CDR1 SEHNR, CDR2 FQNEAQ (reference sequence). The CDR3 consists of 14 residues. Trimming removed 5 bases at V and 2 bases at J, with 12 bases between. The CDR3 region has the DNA TGTGCCAGCAGCCCCCCGGACAGCAACACTGAAGCTTTCTTT. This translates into CASSPPDSNTEAFF.

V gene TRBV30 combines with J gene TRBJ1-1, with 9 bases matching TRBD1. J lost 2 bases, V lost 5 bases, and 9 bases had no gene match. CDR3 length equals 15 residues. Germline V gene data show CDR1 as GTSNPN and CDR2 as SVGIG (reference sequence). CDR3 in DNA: TGTGCCTGGGCGGGACAGGGTACAAGAAACACTGAAGCTTTCTTT. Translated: CAWAGQGTRNTEAFF.

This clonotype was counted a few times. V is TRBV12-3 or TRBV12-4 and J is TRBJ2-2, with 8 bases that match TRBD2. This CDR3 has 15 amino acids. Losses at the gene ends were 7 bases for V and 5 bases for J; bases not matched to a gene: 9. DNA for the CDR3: TGTGCCAGCACCGCAACGGGGGGGCAGACCGGGGAGCTGTTTTTT. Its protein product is CASTATGGQTGELFF.

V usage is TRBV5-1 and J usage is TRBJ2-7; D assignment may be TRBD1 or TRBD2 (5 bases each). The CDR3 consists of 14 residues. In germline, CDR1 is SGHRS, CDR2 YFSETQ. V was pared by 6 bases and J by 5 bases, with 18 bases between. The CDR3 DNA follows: TGCGCCAGCAACCTGGGTGGGGGAAGCGACGAGCAGTACTTC. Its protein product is CASNLGGGSDEQYF.

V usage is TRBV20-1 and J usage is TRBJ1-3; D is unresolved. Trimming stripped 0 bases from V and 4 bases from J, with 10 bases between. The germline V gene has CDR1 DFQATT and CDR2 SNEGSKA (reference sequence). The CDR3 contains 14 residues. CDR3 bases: TGCAGTGCTAGAGATCTGAGGAGAGGAAACACCATATATTTT. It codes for CSARDLRRGNTIYF.